This T cell receptor beta chain was captured in a study of CXCR3-negative and CXCR3-positive naive CD8 T cells. Concerning this clonotype: The antigen remains undetermined.

Study-wide findings and caveats: TRB CDR3s of CXCR3-positive naive cells were more hydrophobic than those of CXCR3-negative naive cells. With surface CD5 comparable between naive subsets, TCR strength was estimated using properties derived from the TRB CDR3. High diversity, comparable across both naive subsets, contrasted with much lower diversity in memory CD8+ cells.

UMI-labeled 5' RACE yielded the TRB cDNA libraries. Reprocessing the 5' RACE reads, TCRdb reports a single entry for every CDR3 protein and omits DNA. Recorded here are roughly 120,000 distinct CDR3 sequences; the top ten clones represent about 0.62%. Germline CDR1 reads MNHEY; CDR2 reads SMNVEV (reference sequence). The CDR3 is 11 residues long. The receptor's source is a human donor in good health. Some clones in this sample may be carry-over from other donors' samples. The gene calls are TRBV27 and TRBJ1-6. The sample was naive CXCR3+ CD8+ T cells from blood. As for subset: CD45RO-CCR7+CD27+CD95- naive CD8+ T cells expressing CXCR3 (TNR3+). CDR3 sequence reads: CASSPNSPLHF.